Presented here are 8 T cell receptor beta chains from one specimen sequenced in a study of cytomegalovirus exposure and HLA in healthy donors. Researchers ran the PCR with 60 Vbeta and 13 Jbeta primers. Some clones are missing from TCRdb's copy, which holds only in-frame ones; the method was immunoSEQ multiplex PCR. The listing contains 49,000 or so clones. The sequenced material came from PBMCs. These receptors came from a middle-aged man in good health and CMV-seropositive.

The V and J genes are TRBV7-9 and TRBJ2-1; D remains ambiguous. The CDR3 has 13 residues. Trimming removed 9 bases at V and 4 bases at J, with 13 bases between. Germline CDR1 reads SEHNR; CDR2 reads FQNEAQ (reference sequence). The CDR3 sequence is CASWVSLYNEQFF. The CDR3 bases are TGTGCCAGTTGGGTTAGCTTATACAATGAGCAGTTCTTC.

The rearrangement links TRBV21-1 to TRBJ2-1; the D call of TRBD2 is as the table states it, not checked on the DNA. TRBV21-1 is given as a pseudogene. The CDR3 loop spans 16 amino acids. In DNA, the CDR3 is TGTGCCAGCAGCAAAGAAGCGGGGGGGCGGTACAATGAGCAGTTCTTC. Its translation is CASSKEAGGRYNEQFF.

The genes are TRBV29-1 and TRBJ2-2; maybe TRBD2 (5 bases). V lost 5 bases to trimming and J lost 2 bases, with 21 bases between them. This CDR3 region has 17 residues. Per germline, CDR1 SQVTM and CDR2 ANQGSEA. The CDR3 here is CSVSTIAGNSNTGELFF. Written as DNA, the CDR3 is TGCAGCGTTTCGACGATAGCCGGGAATAGTAACACCGGGGAGCTGTTTTTT.

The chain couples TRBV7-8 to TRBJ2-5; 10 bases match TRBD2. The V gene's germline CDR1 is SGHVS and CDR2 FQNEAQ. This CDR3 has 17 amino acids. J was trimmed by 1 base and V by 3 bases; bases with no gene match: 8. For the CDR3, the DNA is TGTGCCAGCAGCTTTGATGGGCTAGCGGGGGTCCAAGAGACCCAGTACTTC. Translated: CASSFDGLAGVQETQYF.

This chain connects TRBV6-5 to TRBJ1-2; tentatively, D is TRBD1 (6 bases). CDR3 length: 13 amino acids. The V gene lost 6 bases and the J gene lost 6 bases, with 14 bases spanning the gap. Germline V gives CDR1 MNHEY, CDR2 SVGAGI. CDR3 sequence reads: CASSWAGANGYTF. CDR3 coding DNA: TGTGCCAGCAGCTGGGCGGGGGCGAATGGCTACACCTTC.

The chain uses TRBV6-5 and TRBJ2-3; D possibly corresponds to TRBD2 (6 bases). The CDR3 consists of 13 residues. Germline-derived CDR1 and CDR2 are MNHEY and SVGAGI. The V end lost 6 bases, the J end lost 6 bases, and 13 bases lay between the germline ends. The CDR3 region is CASRDGGRDTQYF. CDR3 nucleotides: TGTGCCAGCAGGGACGGGGGAAGGGATACGCAGTATTTT.

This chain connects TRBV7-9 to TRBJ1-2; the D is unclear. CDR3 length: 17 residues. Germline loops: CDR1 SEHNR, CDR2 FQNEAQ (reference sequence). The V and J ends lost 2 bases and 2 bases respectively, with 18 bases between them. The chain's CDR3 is CASSLPGEGQENYGYTF. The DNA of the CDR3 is TGTGCCAGCAGCTTACCCGGGGAGGGTCAGGAAAACTATGGCTACACCTTC.

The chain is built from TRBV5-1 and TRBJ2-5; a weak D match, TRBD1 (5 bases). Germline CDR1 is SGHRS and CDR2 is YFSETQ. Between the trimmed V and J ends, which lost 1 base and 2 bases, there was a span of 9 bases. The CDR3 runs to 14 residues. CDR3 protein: CASSLRQHQETQYF. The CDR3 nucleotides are TGCGCCAGCAGCTTGAGACAGCATCAAGAGACCCAGTACTTC.